This paragraph covers one T cell receptor beta chain sequence. CDR1 is SGDLS and CDR2 is YYNGEE in the germline V gene. V trimming: 5 bases; J trimming: 2 bases; junction bases outside the gene matches: 4. The CDR3 contains 15 residues. This sample is part of a study of T cells of healthy individuals. TCRdb called the 5' RACE reads again in MiXCR, with one record for every CDR3 protein. Here the sample spans about 96,000 distinct CDR3 sequences, around 17% being singletons. The receptor was isolated from a human donor in good health. V is TRBV9 and J is TRBJ2-3, with 11 bases matching TRBD2. The DNA for the CDR3 is TGTGCCAGCAGTCGACTAGCGGGGATCACAGATACGCAGTATTTT. This translates into CASSRLAGITDTQYF.